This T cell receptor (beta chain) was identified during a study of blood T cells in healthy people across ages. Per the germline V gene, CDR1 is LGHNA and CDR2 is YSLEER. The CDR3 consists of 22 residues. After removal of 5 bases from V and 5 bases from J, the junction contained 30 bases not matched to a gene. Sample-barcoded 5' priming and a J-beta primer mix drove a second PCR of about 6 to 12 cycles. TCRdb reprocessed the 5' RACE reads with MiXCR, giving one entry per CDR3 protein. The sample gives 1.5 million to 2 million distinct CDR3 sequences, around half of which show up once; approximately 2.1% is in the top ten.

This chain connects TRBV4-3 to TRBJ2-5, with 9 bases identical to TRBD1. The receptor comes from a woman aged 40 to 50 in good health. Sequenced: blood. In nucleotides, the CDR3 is TGCGCCAGCAGCGCGCGATTGGCAGGGACAGGGCTTTTCCCCAAGGAGGGGGAGACCCAGTACTTC. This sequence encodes CASSARLAGTGLFPKEGETQYF.